The 20 T cell receptor beta chains below were found in one sample sequenced in a study of glioma-infiltrating T cells. Amplification of TCR alpha and beta CDR3 regions from RNA used iRepertoire nested multiplex PCR. Via MiXCR, TCRdb re-called the multiplex PCR reads, giving one row per CDR3 protein. The sample lists under 200,000 distinct CDR3 sequences; over 40% were seen once. Sequences were obtained from glioma tissue, nonneoplastic brain tissue, or PBMCs (not recorded which). The source is a human donor with low-grade glioma or glioblastoma, undergoing nonglioma brain surgery, or in good health (not recorded which).

This clonotype was observed at least ten times. CDR3 protein: CASSWTGRWGEQYF. CDR3 in DNA: TGTGCCAGCAGTTGGACAGGGCGTTGGGGCGAGCAGTACTTC. The rearrangement joins TRBV27 to TRBJ2-7; 8 nucleotides match TRBD1. J lost 6 bases, V lost 4 bases, and 8 bases had no gene match. The CDR3 covers 14 residues. Germline CDR1 MNHEY, CDR2 SMNVEV (reference sequence).

J is TRBJ2-7 and V is TRBV3-1; a possible D gene is TRBD2 (6 bases). CDR1 and CDR2 (germline): LGHDT, YNNKEL (reference sequence). The CDR3 length is 15 residues. Trimming took 0 bases from V and 3 from J, leaving 12 bases between them. CDR3 DNA: TGTGCCAGCAGCCAAGATCCCACGGGGGTCTACGAGCAGTACTTC. This encodes CASSQDPTGVYEQYF.

About this clonotype itself: With a much larger clone just one base away, this may be a read error. The rearrangement uses TRBV20-1 and TRBJ2-7; D might be TRBD2 (5 bases). The V gene lost 1 base and the J gene lost 5 bases, with 18 bases spanning the gap. Germline CDR1 is DFQATT and CDR2 is SNEGSKA (reference sequence). There are 15 residues in the CDR3. CDR3 protein: CSARGGPRKPHEQYF. CDR3 in DNA: TGCAGTGCTAGAGGAGGGCCGCGGAAACCTCACGAGCAGTACTTC.

There are a few counts of this clonotype. It may be a read error: a sequence one base away is much more abundant. The chain links TRBV20-1 to TRBJ2-5, with D maybe TRBD1 (6 bases). The CDR3 has 11 residues. Germline CDR1 reads DFQATT; CDR2 reads SNEGSKA (reference sequence). The CDR3 protein is CKGQQQETQYF. DNA of the CDR3: TGCAAAGGACAGCAACAAGAGACCCAGTACTTC.

This clonotype turned up a few times. The chain uses TRBV11-1 and TRBJ2-7; no clear D gene. CDR1 and CDR2 from the germline V gene are SGHAT and FQDESV (reference sequence). V gave up 3 bases and J gave up 3 bases, with 9 bases separating them. This CDR3 comprises 13 residues. The CDR3 reads CASSFGRRYEQYF. The CDR3 DNA reads TGTGCCAGCAGCTTTGGGCGACGCTACGAGCAGTACTTC.

Regarding this clonotype: A read error may explain this, as a much larger clone is one base away. The V gene is TRBV6-6, the J gene TRBJ2-5, with TRBD2 matching over 7 bases. Germline loops: CDR1 MNHNY, CDR2 SVGAGI (reference sequence). V lost 9 bases to trimming and J lost 6 bases; unmatched junction nucleotides: 16. The CDR3 spans 15 residues. CDR3 bases: TGTGCCAGTCGGCTATATTCTAGCGGAGAACAGACCCAGTACTTC. Translation gives CASRLYSSGEQTQYF.

This clonotype was picked up a small number of times. J is TRBJ2-3 and V is TRBV29-1, with D perhaps TRBD1 or TRBD2 (5 bases each). Trimming removed 5 bases from V and 4 bases from J, with 16 bases in between. There are 14 residues in the CDR3. Germline V gene sequence: CDR1 SQVTM, CDR2 ANQGSEA. CDR3 amino acids: CSVQGTRWADTQYF. The CDR3 coding sequence is TGCAGCGTTCAGGGTACTAGGTGGGCAGATACGCAGTATTTT.

This clonotype was found many times. The CDR3 region has the DNA TGTGCCAGCAGTGAGCTTAGGGAGCAGTACTTC. Its protein product is CASSELREQYF. V gene TRBV6-1 combines with J gene TRBJ2-7, with D uncertain. Trimming shortened V by 3 bases and J by 7 bases, and 7 bases separated the two germline ends. Looked up from germline, CDR1 is MNHNS and CDR2 is SASEGT. The CDR3 extends over 11 amino acids.

This clonotype has ten or more counts. The J gene is TRBJ2-3, the V gene TRBV28; TRBD1 matches 7 bases. In germline, CDR1 is MDHEN, CDR2 SYDVKM. The CDR3 has 15 residues. The trim removed 4 bases at V and 7 bases at J, leaving 11 bases unmatched. CDR3 nucleotide sequence: TGTGCCAGCAGTTCGAGCGGACAGGCCCCGAATACGCAGTATTTT. This sequence encodes CASSSSGQAPNTQYF.

This clonotype was observed many times. The chain carries TRBV20-1 and TRBJ2-7; 9 bases are a match to TRBD2. Germline values: CDR1 DFQATT, CDR2 SNEGSKA (reference sequence). The CDR3 is 14 residues long. Trimming cost V 4 bases and J 3 bases; bases outside gene matches: 7. This chain's CDR3 is CSATPSGIVYEQYF. DNA of the CDR3: TGCAGTGCTACCCCTAGCGGGATAGTCTACGAGCAGTACTTC.

This clonotype was detected only a few times. The chain couples TRBV4-1 to TRBJ2-7, with D hard to call. Germline lookup yields CDR1 MGHRA and CDR2 YSYEKL. This CDR3 spans 13 amino acids. Trimming pared 1 base from V and 5 bases from J, leaving 9 bases between. The CDR3 region has the DNA TGCGCCAGCAGCCAAGTGAGTCGGGACGAGCAGTACTTC. It yields the protein CASSQVSRDEQYF.

This clonotype has at least ten counts. The V and J genes are TRBV29-1 and TRBJ2-3; no definite D call. This CDR3 spans 12 amino acids. V lost 7 bases and J lost 0, with 8 bases in between. Per the germline V gene, CDR1 is SQVTM and CDR2 is ANQGSEA. The CDR3 DNA reads as TGCAGCGCTGAGTACAGCACAGATACGCAGTATTTT. Protein product: CSAEYSTDTQYF.

In its sample, this clonotype was seen many times. The V gene is TRBV14, the J gene TRBJ1-1; D ambiguous. Trimming took 0 bases from V and 4 from J, leaving 9 bases between them. Germline V lookup: CDR1 SGHDN, CDR2 FVKESK. The CDR3 extends over 14 amino acids. CDR3 protein: CASSQDLKSTEAFF. CDR3 nucleotide sequence: TGTGCCAGCAGCCAAGATCTGAAGTCCACTGAAGCTTTCTTT. Supplemented by reference TRBV14 and TRBJ1-1, the full variable domain reads EAGVTQFPSHSVIEKGQTVTLRCDPISGHDNLYWYRRVMGKEIKFLLHFVKESKQDESGMPNNRFLAERTGGTYSTLKVQPAELEDSGVYFCASSQDLKSTEAFFGQGTRLTVV.

The chain is built from TRBV11-2 and TRBJ2-5; D may correspond to TRBD1 or TRBD2 (6 bases each). The CDR3 has 15 amino acids. Between the trimmed V and J ends, which lost 3 bases and 3 bases, there was a span of 14 bases. Germline CDR1 SGHAT, CDR2 FQNNGV. The CDR3 sequence: CASSLGGVTKETQYF. The CDR3 coding sequence is TGTGCCAGCAGCTTGGGGGGCGTCACAAAAGAGACCCAGTACTTC.

The chain combines TRBV6-1 with TRBJ2-5, with TRBD2 identical over 8 bases. Germline CDR1 is MNHNS and CDR2 is SASEGT. This CDR3 is 12 amino acids long. Unmatched junction bases numbered 4, after V lost 8 bases and J lost 5 bases. Written as DNA, the CDR3 is TGTGCCAGCCGCCTAGCGGGCGAGACCCAGTACTTC. Translation: CASRLAGETQYF.

This clonotype was picked up many times. V gene TRBV7-2 combines with J gene TRBJ2-1, with D possibly being TRBD1 (8 bases). Deletions cut 5 bases from V and 5 bases from J, with 13 bases between. The germline gives CDR1 SGHTA, CDR2 FQGNSA. This CDR3 is built from 14 residues. CDR3 bases: TGTGCCAGCAGCAAACAGGGGGGGAACAATGAGCAGTTCTTC. Protein product: CASSKQGGNNEQFF.

Details on this clonotype: Sequence at one end of the junction differs from germline and may be a read error. This chain uses TRBV28 with TRBJ2-7, with a weak D call TRBD1 (5 bases). This CDR3 is 14 amino acids long. CDR1 and CDR2 from the germline V gene are MDHEN and SYDVKM. The CDR3 sequence is CASIPGGAWREHYF. CDR3 nucleotides: TGTGCCAGCATTCCCGGTGGGGCTTGGCGCGAGCATTACTTC.

This clonotype was counted only a few times. The genes are TRBV12-3 or TRBV12-4 and TRBJ1-1; D is ambiguous. The ends were cut back, 6 bases at V and 8 bases at J, with 16 bases in the middle. CDR3 length equals 13 residues. The CDR3 sequence: CASSDEEGREAFF. CDR3 DNA sequence: TGTGCCAGCAGCGACGAAGAGGGCCGGGAAGCTTTCTTT.

The sample holds many counts of this clonotype. The chain has TRBV20-1 and TRBJ2-7; D gene unclear. The V end was cut by 3 bases, the J end by 0 bases, with 12 bases between. Germline V gene sequence: CDR1 DFQATT, CDR2 SNEGSKA (reference sequence). The CDR3 spans 14 residues. In nucleotides, the CDR3 is TGCAGTGCTAGCCCGATGGACCACTCCTACGAGCAGTACTTC. It specifies CSASPMDHSYEQYF.

This clonotype was seen once. A read error is possible here, since a much larger clone lies one base away. The gene calls are TRBV10-3 and TRBJ2-1; D is uncertain. Trimming removed 3 bases from V and 10 bases from J, with 10 bases in between. There are 12 residues in the CDR3. The germline V gene encodes CDR1 ENHRY and CDR2 SYGVKD. The CDR3 nucleotides are TGTGCCATCAGTGACGGTGGGATGGAGCAGTTCTTC. It encodes CAISDGGMEQFF.